What follows are 31 T cell receptor beta chains derived from one specimen sequenced in a study of memory CD4+ T cells and cytomegalovirus serostatus. Sequencing was performed with immunoSEQ multiplex PCR; in TCRdb, only in-frame clones are kept and a portion is missing. Here the sample spans about 64,000 clones, approximately 71% being singletons. The sort gate was single viable CD3+CD4+CD8-CD45RO+ cells for memory CD4+ T cells. The sequenced sample was memory CD4+ T cells from blood. The receptors were sampled from an adult in good health and CMV-seronegative.

The gene calls are TRBV20-1 and TRBJ1-1; D gene ambiguous. CDR1 is DFQATT, CDR2 SNEGSKA, per germline (reference sequence). There are 11 residues in the CDR3. The ends were cut back, 1 base at V and 5 bases at J, with 5 bases in the middle. The CDR3 DNA reads TGCAGTGCTAGAGGTTGGACTGAAGCTTTCTTT. It specifies CSARGWTEAFF.

This clone was counted a few times. The chain links TRBV7-3 to TRBJ2-1; D is possibly TRBD2 (5 bases). With 5 bases removed from V and 8 bases from J, the gap between germline ends came to 13 bases. This CDR3 spans 13 amino acids. CDR1 and CDR2 from the germline V gene are SGHTA and FQGTGA. CDR3 sequence (DNA): TGTGCCAGCAGCCCTCAACGGACTGATGAGCAGTTCTTC. This translates into CASSPQRTDEQFF.

This clone was detected once. The gene calls are TRBV19 and TRBJ1-2; unclear D gene. The CDR3 length is 13 residues. V was cut by 5 bases and J by 4 bases, with 11 bases left in between. Germline lookup yields CDR1 LNHDA and CDR2 SQIVND (reference sequence). CDR3 loop: CASSFLVLYGYTF. CDR3 bases: TGTGCCAGTAGTTTCTTGGTTCTCTATGGCTACACCTTC.

CDR3 in DNA: TGTGCCAGCAGCTTAGATGTTTATGCCTACGAGCAGTACTTC. Translated, it gives CASSLDVYAYEQYF. This rearrangement joins TRBV7-2 to TRBJ2-7; D remains ambiguous. The CDR3 is 14 amino acids. V lost 1 base and J lost 2, with 9 bases in between. Per the germline V gene, CDR1 is SGHTA and CDR2 is FQGNSA. The full variable domain, completed using reference TRBV7-2 and TRBJ2-7, is GAGVSQSPSNKVTEKGKDVELRCDPISGHTALYWYRQSLGQGLEFLIYFQGNSAPDKSGLPSDRFSAERTGGSVSTLTIQRTQQEDSAVYLCASSLDVYAYEQYFGPGTRLTVT.

The chain joins TRBV7-2 to TRBJ1-2, with TRBD1 as a possible D gene (5 bases). This CDR3 comprises 18 residues. V lost 1 base and J lost 0, with 18 bases in between. Germline V gives CDR1 SGHTA, CDR2 FQGNSA. The CDR3 region has the DNA TGTGCCAGCAGCTTAGGAAACATGGAGACAGAGTCTAACTATGGCTACACCTTC. Translation: CASSLGNMETESNYGYTF. Combining the CDR3 with reference TRBV7-2 and TRBJ1-2 gives the whole variable domain GAGVSQSPSNKVTEKGKDVELRCDPISGHTALYWYRQSLGQGLEFLIYFQGNSAPDKSGLPSDRFSAERTGGSVSTLTIQRTQQEDSAVYLCASSLGNMETESNYGYTFGSGTRLTVV.

This sequence joins TRBV30 and TRBJ1-2, with unresolved D. Per the germline V gene, CDR1 is GTSNPN and CDR2 is SVGIG (reference sequence). The CDR3 spans 13 residues. Trimming took off 2 bases at V and 6 bases at J, with 13 bases between the two ends. The CDR3 nucleotides are TGTGCCTGGAGTACCCAGGTGACCGATGGCTACACCTTC. Amino acid sequence: CAWSTQVTDGYTF.

The chain uses TRBV5-1 and TRBJ2-7; 7 positions match TRBD1. V was clipped by 4 bases and J by 4 bases; unmatched bases: 17. Per germline, CDR1 SGHRS and CDR2 YFSETQ. The CDR3 runs to 17 residues. In DNA, the CDR3 is TGCGCCAGCAGCCAAGGGGCAGGGGGTTTTTTCCCTTACGAGCAGTACTTC. Its protein product is CASSQGAGGFFPYEQYF.

This clone was counted a few times. The chain couples TRBV9 to TRBJ2-1; 13 nucleotides agree with TRBD2. Germline V gene lookup returns CDR1 SGDLS and CDR2 YYNGEE. The CDR3 totals 17 residues. J lost 8 bases, V lost 4 bases, and 12 bases had no gene match. CDR3 loop: CASSISLTSGGLDEQFF. CDR3 DNA sequence: TGTGCCAGCAGCATATCGCTGACTAGCGGGGGGTTGGATGAGCAGTTCTTC.

The gene calls are TRBV7-8 and TRBJ1-3; a possible D gene is TRBD1 (5 bases). V was clipped by 10 bases and J by 4 bases, with 17 bases between them. The CDR3 totals 14 residues. The germline V gene has CDR1 SGHVS and CDR2 FQNEAQ. The CDR3 region is CATGRQSSGNTIYF. DNA for the CDR3: TGTGCCACTGGTCGACAGTCTTCAGGAAACACCATATATTTT. Full variable domain (outside the CDR3, taken from reference TRBV7-8 and TRBJ1-3): GAGVSQSPRYKVAKRGQDVALRCDPISGHVSLFWYQQALGQGPEFLTYFQNEAQLDKSGLPSDRFFAERPEGSVSTLKIQRTQQEDSAVYLCATGRQSSGNTIYFGEGSWLTVV.

The chain carries TRBV5-1 and TRBJ1-1; D is unresolved. Germline CDR1 is SGHRS and CDR2 is YFSETQ. The V end was cut by 0 bases, the J end by 5 bases, with 8 bases between. This CDR3 has 13 amino acids. CDR3 sequence reads: CASSLEVLTEAFF. The CDR3 DNA follows: TGCGCCAGCAGCTTGGAGGTTTTGACTGAAGCTTTCTTT.

The rearrangement joins TRBV9 to TRBJ2-5, with TRBD2 identical over 8 bases. The V gene's germline CDR1 is SGDLS and CDR2 YYNGEE. The CDR3 consists of 16 residues. V lost 0 bases, J lost 4 bases, and 8 bases stayed unmatched. The CDR3: CASSVVGLGPGETQYF. The CDR3 DNA reads as TGTGCCAGCAGCGTAGTGGGACTAGGGCCCGGAGAGACCCAGTACTTC.

This chain uses TRBV14 with TRBJ1-6, with TRBD1 matching 8 bases. The trim removed 3 bases at V and 10 bases at J, leaving 14 bases unmatched. CDR3 length: 17 residues. Germline CDR1 reads SGHDN; CDR2 reads FVKESK. The CDR3 DNA is TGTGCCAGCAGCCACAACTCCGGGACAGGAGAAGGATCACCCCTCCACTTT. Its protein is CASSHNSGTGEGSPLHF.

This clone was seen only once. The chain carries TRBV13 and TRBJ1-3; D gene uncertain. The CDR3 runs to 13 residues. Germline-derived CDR1 and CDR2 are PRHDT and FYEKMQ (reference sequence). V dropped 0 bases and J dropped 3 bases, with 3 bases sitting between them. CDR3 DNA sequence: TGTGCCAGCAGCTTAGGCAGTGGAAACACCATATATTTT. It encodes CASSLGSGNTIYF.

A few counts support this clone. The chain uses TRBV20-1 and TRBJ1-1; D is ambiguous. With 3 bases removed from V and 9 bases from J, the gap between germline ends came to 11 bases. This CDR3 contains 11 residues. Germline V gene data show CDR1 as DFQATT and CDR2 as SNEGSKA (reference sequence). CDR3 protein: CSASILAKAFF. CDR3 DNA sequence: TGCAGTGCTAGTATCTTAGCAAAAGCTTTCTTT.

The V call is TRBV28, the J call TRBJ1-1; D not certain. The CDR3 consists of 13 residues. Trimming pared 4 bases from V and 3 bases from J, leaving 9 bases between. Germline V gene data show CDR1 as MDHEN and CDR2 as SYDVKM. As DNA, the CDR3 is TGTGCCAGCAGTTGGGGAAGGCACACTGAAGCTTTCTTT. Translation gives CASSWGRHTEAFF. The full variable domain, rest sourced from reference TRBV28 and TRBJ1-1, is DVKVTQSSRYLVKRTGEKVFLECVQDMDHENMFWYRQDPGLGLRLIYFSYDVKMKEKGDIPEGYSVSREKKERFSLILESASTNQTSMYLCASSWGRHTEAFFGQGTRLTVV.

The CDR3 DNA follows: TGTGCCAGCAGCCGAGGACGATTCGAAGGCGGAAAACTGTTTTTT. This codes for CASSRGRFEGGKLFF. The chain employs TRBV7-8 and TRBJ1-4; D gene uncertain. The CDR3 spans 15 residues. CDR1 SGHVS and CDR2 FQNEAQ come from the germline V gene. Trimming removed 5 bases at V and 10 bases at J, with 20 bases between.

This clone is a singleton in its sample. V usage is TRBV5-6 and J usage is TRBJ2-7; no clear D gene. The V gene's germline CDR1 is SGHDT and CDR2 YYEEEE. The CDR3 is 12 amino acids. V lost 0 bases to trimming and J lost 4 bases, with 5 bases between them. CDR3 DNA sequence: TGTGCCAGCAGCTTGGGTAGGTACGAGCAGTACTTC. It yields the protein CASSLGRYEQYF.

CDR3 coding DNA: TGTGCCAGCAGTCCCGAAGAGACCCAGTACTTC. Encoded protein: CASSPEETQYF. The rearrangement joins TRBV6-6 to TRBJ2-5; D gene uncertain. Germline values: CDR1 MNHNY, CDR2 SVGAGI (reference sequence). This CDR3 is built from 11 residues. V lost 5 bases and J 3 bases, leaving 4 bases between the germline ends.

The rearrangement links TRBV7-2 to TRBJ2-7, with TRBD2 as a possible D gene (5 bases). The germline V gene has CDR1 SGHTA and CDR2 FQGNSA. The CDR3 sequence is 15 residues long. The ends were cut back, 1 base at V and 4 bases at J, with 14 bases in the middle. CDR3 sequence reads: CASSLEGVPSYEQYF. The DNA of the CDR3 is TGTGCCAGCAGCTTAGAGGGAGTTCCGTCATACGAGCAGTACTTC.

This sequence joins TRBV30 and TRBJ1-3; no reliable D call. Germline CDR1 reads GTSNPN; CDR2 reads SVGIG (reference sequence). The CDR3 loop spans 15 amino acids. V was shortened by 0 bases and J by 0 bases, with 9 bases between the two germline ends. The CDR3 DNA is TGTGCCTGGAGTGTAGGCTCAAACTCTGGAAACACCATATATTTT. Translating it yields CAWSVGSNSGNTIYF.

Only one count was recorded for this clone. J is TRBJ1-1 and V is TRBV30, with TRBD1 as a possible D gene (5 bases). CDR1 is GTSNPN and CDR2 is SVGIG in the germline V gene (reference sequence). V dropped 2 bases and J dropped 3 bases, with 10 bases sitting between them. This CDR3 region has 13 residues. The CDR3 sequence: CAWSRMGDTEAFF. DNA for the CDR3: TGTGCCTGGAGTAGGATGGGGGACACTGAAGCTTTCTTT. The full variable domain, rest sourced from reference TRBV30 and TRBJ1-1, is SQTIHQWPATLVQPVGSPLSLECTVEGTSNPNLYWYRQAAGRGLQLLFYSVGIGQISSEVPQNLSASRPQDRQFILSSKKLLLSDSGFYLCAWSRMGDTEAFFGQGTRLTVV.

This clone came up many times. The genes are TRBV29-1 and TRBJ2-7; D not resolved. Trimming stripped 4 bases from V and 4 bases from J, with 11 bases between. From germline, CDR1 is SQVTM and CDR2 ANQGSEA. The CDR3 length is 12 residues. CDR3 sequence: CSVGAVGYEQYF. CDR3 bases: TGCAGCGTTGGGGCAGTGGGGTACGAGCAGTACTTC.

The chain joins TRBV18 to TRBJ2-1; D is perhaps TRBD1 or TRBD2 (6 bases each). Germline CDR1 reads KGHSH; CDR2 reads LQKENI. With 3 bases removed from V and 0 bases from J, the gap between germline ends came to 12 bases. The CDR3 is 16 amino acids. DNA of the CDR3: TGTGCCAGCTCACCCCCCGGGGGCAACTCCTACAATGAGCAGTTCTTC. This translates into CASSPPGGNSYNEQFF.

The gene calls are TRBV5-1 and TRBJ1-2; unclear D gene. This CDR3 contains 14 residues. The germline gives CDR1 SGHRS, CDR2 YFSETQ. The V end lost 0 bases, the J end lost 5 bases, and 11 bases lay between the germline ends. The CDR3 nucleotides read TGCGCCAGCAGCTTGGATTTACCGATTTATGGCTACACCTTC. Its protein product is CASSLDLPIYGYTF. The full variable domain, its missing parts supplied by reference TRBV5-1 and TRBJ1-2, is KAGVTQTPRYLIKTRGQQVTLSCSPISGHRSVSWYQQTPGQGLQFLFEYFSETQRNKGNFPGRFSGRQFSNSRSEMNVSTLELGDSALYLCASSLDLPIYGYTFGSGTRLTVV.

As DNA, the CDR3 is TGTGCCAGCAGCCAAGCCCCGGGACAGGGGAGAGGAAACACCATATATTTT. Translating gives CASSQAPGQGRGNTIYF. This sequence joins TRBV4-2 and TRBJ1-3; 10 nucleotides match TRBD1. Germline V gene data show CDR1 as LGHNA and CDR2 as YNFKEQ. The CDR3 runs to 17 residues. The trim removed 1 base at V and 4 bases at J, leaving 7 bases unmatched.

The chain employs TRBV29-1 and TRBJ2-5; 11 nucleotides line up with TRBD2. The germline gives CDR1 SQVTM, CDR2 ANQGSEA. This CDR3 is 15 amino acids long. V lost 4 bases, J lost 1 base, and 5 bases stayed unmatched. The CDR3 DNA follows: TGCAGCGTTGCCATAGCGGGGGGGCCCCAAGAGACCCAGTACTTC. Residues: CSVAIAGGPQETQYF. The variable domain in full, with the rest retrieved from reference TRBV29-1 and TRBJ2-5, is SAVISQKPSRDICQRGTSLTIQCQVDSQVTMMFWYRQQPGQSLTLIATANQGSEATYESGFVIDKFPISRPNLTFSTLTVSNMSPEDSSIYLCSVAIAGGPQETQYFGPGTRLLVL.

This clone was seen a handful of times. Other DNA variants within this sample encode the same CDR3. The chain carries TRBV5-1 and TRBJ1-1, with TRBD1 as a possible D gene (5 bases). CDR1 and CDR2 (germline): SGHRS, YFSETQ. Trimming left V 4 bases short and J 5 bases short, with 12 bases between. The CDR3 extends over 13 amino acids. The CDR3 sequence: CASSLTGETEAFF. CDR3 DNA: TGCGCCAGCAGCCTTACGGGGGAAACTGAAGCTTTCTTT.

This clone showed up just once. This chain links TRBV5-1 with TRBJ2-1; no clear D gene. The CDR3 length is 13 residues. V gave up 0 bases and J gave up 13 bases, with 14 bases separating them. CDR1 SGHRS and CDR2 YFSETQ come from the germline V gene. The chain's CDR3 is CASSLDTNYRQFF. As DNA, the CDR3 is TGCGCCAGCAGCTTGGATACTAACTACCGACAGTTCTTC.

This clone was observed once. The chain is built from TRBV13 and TRBJ2-3; D perhaps matches TRBD1 (5 bases). Germline assignment: CDR1 PRHDT and CDR2 FYEKMQ (reference sequence). This CDR3 is built from 13 residues. Deletions cut 6 bases from V and 5 bases from J, with 12 bases between. The CDR3 reads CASSYDQGDTQYF. The CDR3 DNA reads TGTGCCAGCAGTTACGACCAGGGAGATACGCAGTATTTT.

The chain is built from TRBV2 and TRBJ1-2, with 9 bases aligning to TRBD1. The CDR3 totals 14 residues. Looked up from germline, CDR1 is SNHLY and CDR2 is FYNNEI. V shed 5 bases and J 2 bases; nucleotides not matched to a gene: 3. The CDR3 DNA reads as TGTGCCAGCAGTACACAGGGGGCGAACTATGGCTACACCTTC. This codes for CASSTQGANYGYTF.

J is TRBJ2-1 and V is TRBV6-1; no clear D gene. V was clipped by 9 bases and J by 0 bases, with 12 bases between them. This CDR3 region has 14 residues. Germline V lookup: CDR1 MNHNS, CDR2 SASEGT. The CDR3 DNA reads as TGTGCCAGTTCGACGGGTTCCTCCTACAATGAGCAGTTCTTC. Protein: CASSTGSSYNEQFF.